This TCR beta chain was sequenced in a study of shared clonotypes between healthy human individuals. Points from the study as a whole: An effect of sequencing depth on clonotype sharing among donors was expected. The rarefaction results pointed to incomplete sorted-subset sequencing despite large depth. Four donors shared approximately 5% of their naive CD4 clonotypes.

CDR3 size: 15 residues. V was pared by 3 bases and J by 7 bases, with 9 bases of the junction left unmatched. Germline CDR1 MGHDK, CDR2 SYGVNS. Naive CD8 cells lacked CD45RO and underwent positive selection for CCR7, leaving out terminally differentiated effector memory CD45RA+ cells. In the case of this clone: Its target is unknown.

Only in-frame clones appear in the TCRdb table, and some are missing; sequencing was by immunoSEQ multiplex PCR. Here the sample spans some 2,000,000 clones, approximately 95% being singletons. Sequenced input: naive CD8+ T cells sorted from blood. The rearrangement joins TRBV25-1 to TRBJ2-7, with 10 bases lining up with TRBD2. The source of this sequence is a man between 18 and 29 years old in good health. Here the CDR3 reads CASSEGLAGAWEQYF. DNA of the CDR3: TGTGCCAGCAGTGAGGGTCTAGCGGGAGCCTGGGAGCAGTACTTC.